These 30 T cell receptor beta chains came from one sample sequenced in a study of persistence of HIV-infected CD4 T cells. Anti-CD3/anti-CD28 beads served as a nonspecific positive control stimulus. CD4+ T cells upregulating both CD40 ligand and CD69 were sorted as responding cells. Their cognate antigens are unknown. The libraries were made with immunoSEQ version 4 in survey mode. Assay: immunoSEQ multiplex PCR; the TCRdb copy retains only in-frame clones and omits some. This sample has about 37,000 clones, with around 90% found just once. The sample in question was CD4+ T cells sorted from PBMCs after roughly 17-hour stimulation, obtained from a patient who received antiretroviral therapy. The receptor set was obtained from an adult man with HIV who was CMV-seropositive.

Notes on this clone: The junction and the germline gene differ at one end; a read error may be behind it. The chain has TRBV6-1 and TRBJ2-1; tentative D call: TRBD1 (6 bases). Germline loops: CDR1 MNHNS, CDR2 SASEGT. This CDR3 is built from 15 residues. The CDR3 loop is CASREGQIRNNEQFF. The CDR3 nucleotides are TGTGCCAGCAGAGAAGGACAGATCCGAAACAATGAGCAGTTCTTC.

The chain couples TRBV12-5 to TRBJ2-5; tentative D call: TRBD2 (6 bases). The CDR3 has 13 amino acids. The germline gives CDR1 LGHNT, CDR2 FRNRAP. Trimming removed 8 bases from V and 7 bases from J, with 17 bases in between. The CDR3 loop reads CASRGPPAGTQYF. CDR3 DNA: TGTGCTAGTCGCGGACCGCCAGCGGGGACCCAGTACTTC.

The genes are TRBV2 and TRBJ1-5; D may be TRBD1 (5 bases). Trimming left V 8 bases short and J 0 bases short, with 14 bases between. The CDR3 is made up of 15 amino acids. CDR1 is SNHLY, CDR2 FYNNEI, per germline. CDR3 amino acids: CASGKRRGSNQPQHF. The CDR3 nucleotides are TGTGCCAGCGGTAAAAGAAGGGGTAGCAATCAGCCCCAGCATTTT.

J is TRBJ2-4 and V is TRBV6-1, with TRBD2 matching 8 bases. Germline trimming cut 4 bases from V and 0 bases from J; bases unmatched to any gene: 5. The germline CDR1 and CDR2 sequences are MNHNS and SASEGT. This CDR3 is 16 amino acids long. The CDR3 DNA follows: TGTGCCAGCAGTGGCCGGGAGGGAATAGCCAAAAACATTCAGTACTTC. It translates to CASSGREGIAKNIQYF.

The V gene is TRBV5-5, the J gene TRBJ1-4, with D unresolved. CDR3 size: 14 residues. CDR1 is SGHKS and CDR2 is YYEKEE in the germline V gene (reference sequence). Trimming shortened V by 4 bases and J by 0 bases, and 7 bases separated the two germline ends. The CDR3 DNA reads TGTGCCAGCAGCCTGGGTGCAACTAATGAAAAACTGTTTTTT. Protein product: CASSLGATNEKLFF.

This chain joins TRBV5-6 and TRBJ1-1, with D tentatively TRBD1 (5 bases). The germline CDR1 and CDR2 sequences are SGHDT and YYEEEE. V lost 1 base and J lost 2, with 9 bases in between. There are 14 residues in the CDR3. CDR3 DNA: TGTGCCAGCAGCTTGTTACAGGTTAACACTGAAGCTTTCTTT. Translating it yields CASSLLQVNTEAFF. Supplemented by reference TRBV5-6 and TRBJ1-1, the full variable domain reads DAGVTQSPTHLIKTRGQQVTLRCSPKSGHDTVSWYQQALGQGPQFIFQYYEEEERQRGNFPDRFSGHQFPNYSSELNVNALLLGDSALYLCASSLLQVNTEAFFGQGTRLTVV.

The gene calls are TRBV28 and TRBJ1-5; D is unclear. The germline V gene has CDR1 MDHEN and CDR2 SYDVKM. Trimming stripped 7 bases from V and 6 bases from J, with 13 bases between. CDR3 size: 13 residues. The CDR3 protein is CASTKERIQPQHF. CDR3 coding DNA: TGTGCCAGCACTAAGGAAAGAATTCAGCCCCAGCATTTT. Filled out from reference TRBV28 and TRBJ1-5, the complete variable domain reads DVKVTQSSRYLVKRTGEKVFLECVQDMDHENMFWYRQDPGLGLRLIYFSYDVKMKEKGDIPEGYSVSREKKERFSLILESASTNQTSMYLCASTKERIQPQHFGDGTRLSIL.

The chain uses TRBV5-4 and TRBJ2-1; 10 bases are shared with TRBD2. Germline loops: CDR1 SGHNT, CDR2 YYREEE (reference sequence). V trimming: 3 bases; J trimming: 3 bases; junction bases outside the gene matches: 9. This CDR3 has 17 residues. In DNA, the CDR3 is TGTGCCAGCAGCTCACCACTAGCGGGAAGATTCTACAATGAGCAGTTCTTC. Amino acids: CASSSPLAGRFYNEQFF. Drawing the rest from reference TRBV5-4 and TRBJ2-1, the complete variable domain is ETGVTQSPTHLIKTRGQQVTLRCSSQSGHNTVSWYQQALGQGPQFIFQYYREEENGRGNFPPRFSGLQFPNYSSELNVNALELDDSALYLCASSSPLAGRFYNEQFFGPGTRLTVL.

This chain connects TRBV27 to TRBJ2-6, with D possibly called TRBD1 or TRBD2 (5 bases each). Trimming stripped 6 bases from V and 0 bases from J, with 9 bases between. CDR3 length: 15 residues. Per the germline V gene, CDR1 is MNHEY and CDR2 is SMNVEV (reference sequence). The CDR3 region has the DNA TGTGCCAGCAGGGGACGGTTCTCTGGGGCCAACGTCCTGACTTTC. It encodes CASRGRFSGANVLTF.

V gene TRBV4-2 combines with J gene TRBJ1-6; D not certain. In germline, CDR1 is LGHNA, CDR2 YNFKEQ. V gave up 0 bases and J gave up 9 bases, with 15 bases separating them. The CDR3 has 16 amino acids. The CDR3 nucleotides are TGTGCCAGCAGCCAAGATGCGGTCCGGTCCCGTTCACCCCTCCACTTT. Its protein is CASSQDAVRSRSPLHF.

The chain combines TRBV6-5 with TRBJ2-3; 7 bases map to TRBD2. The CDR3 is 15 residues long. V gave up 4 bases and J gave up 2 bases; unmatched junction bases: 6. CDR1 is MNHEY, CDR2 SVGAGI, per germline. The CDR3 region has the DNA TGTGCCAGCAGTTCGATTAGCGGGTACACAGATACGCAGTATTTT. Its protein product is CASSSISGYTDTQYF.

V gene TRBV5-6 combines with J gene TRBJ2-1; D gene ambiguous. The germline gives CDR1 SGHDT, CDR2 YYEEEE. The V end was cut by 1 base, the J end by 10 bases, with 15 bases between. This CDR3 has 14 residues. CDR3 region: CASSLSPDVLEQFF. The CDR3 nucleotides read TGTGCCAGCAGCTTGTCCCCCGATGTTTTGGAGCAGTTCTTC.

This clone was recorded a few times. The J gene is TRBJ1-2, the V gene TRBV25-1; possibly TRBD1 for D (6 bases). V shed 2 bases and J shed 4 bases, with 23 bases lying between them. CDR3 length: 18 residues. The germline V gene encodes CDR1 MGHDK and CDR2 SYGVNS. The CDR3 spells CASSEPGAQGEGFYGYTF. In DNA form, the CDR3 reads TGTGCCAGCAGTGAACCGGGAGCACAGGGCGAGGGCTTCTATGGCTACACCTTC.

The chain carries TRBV6-6 and TRBJ2-3; possibly TRBD2 for D (5 bases). V was cut by 8 bases and J by 5 bases, with 8 bases left in between. CDR3 length: 11 amino acids. Germline loops: CDR1 MNHNY, CDR2 SVGAGI (reference sequence). This CDR3 reads CASGRVDTQYF. As DNA, the CDR3 is TGTGCCAGCGGGCGGGTAGATACGCAGTATTTT.

The chain recombines TRBV5-5 with TRBJ2-3, with TRBD2 matching 11 bases. Germline V CDR1 and CDR2: SGHKS, YYEKEE (reference sequence). The CDR3 runs to 16 residues. V was pared by 0 bases and J by 3 bases, with 3 bases of the junction left unmatched. This CDR3 reads CASSLGSSGRTDTQYF. The CDR3 DNA reads TGTGCCAGCAGCTTGGGTTCTAGCGGGAGGACAGATACGCAGTATTTT.

The V call is TRBV6-6, the J call TRBJ2-7, with 8 nucleotides matching TRBD2. Germline V gene sequence: CDR1 MNHNY, CDR2 SVGAGI (reference sequence). The trim removed 2 bases at V and 5 bases at J, leaving 11 bases unmatched. The CDR3 contains 16 residues. The CDR3, as DNA: TGTGCCAGCAGTTACACGGCCGGGGGGGCAGGCAACGAGCAGTACTTC. Its translation is CASSYTAGGAGNEQYF.

The J gene is TRBJ1-1, the V gene TRBV5-1; 9 bases line up with TRBD1. V gave up 1 base and J gave up 4 bases; unmatched junction bases: 5. CDR1 SGHRS and CDR2 YFSETQ come from the germline V gene. The CDR3 has 15 amino acids. This chain's CDR3 is CASSLWGTGSTEAFF. The DNA for the CDR3 is TGCGCCAGCAGCTTGTGGGGGACAGGGAGCACTGAAGCTTTCTTT.

The chain carries TRBV6-5 and TRBJ1-2, with D tentatively TRBD1 (5 bases). V was shortened by 8 bases and J by 8 bases, with 12 bases between the two germline ends. The CDR3 is made up of 11 amino acids. The germline gives CDR1 MNHEY, CDR2 SVGAGI. The CDR3 loop is CASLGGTGYTF. The CDR3 DNA reads TGTGCCAGCTTGGGGGGGACGGGCTACACCTTC.

The gene calls are TRBV5-1 and TRBJ2-7; TRBD2 matches 9 bases. Trimming took 2 bases from V and 0 from J; bases not matched to a gene: 3. This CDR3 comprises 15 residues. CDR1 is SGHRS, CDR2 YFSETQ, per germline. CDR3 in DNA: TGCGCCAGCAGCTTTCAGCGGGGGGCCTCCTACGAGCAGTACTTC. Protein product: CASSFQRGASYEQYF.

The rearrangement uses TRBV5-6 and TRBJ2-3, with unresolved D. V lost 6 bases, J lost 2 bases, and 16 bases lay in between. Germline values: CDR1 SGHDT, CDR2 YYEEEE. This CDR3 comprises 15 residues. The CDR3: CASTGWKAVTDTQYF. The CDR3 nucleotides are TGTGCCAGCACCGGGTGGAAAGCCGTCACAGATACGCAGTATTTT. Full variable domain (outside the CDR3, taken from reference TRBV5-6 and TRBJ2-3): DAGVTQSPTHLIKTRGQQVTLRCSPKSGHDTVSWYQQALGQGPQFIFQYYEEEERQRGNFPDRFSGHQFPNYSSELNVNALLLGDSALYLCASTGWKAVTDTQYFGPGTRLTVL.

This clone was seen once. A read error may account for a junction end that differs from germline. The chain combines TRBV29-1 with TRBJ2-3; 7 bases line up with TRBD1. Germline V lookup: CDR1 SQVTM, CDR2 ANQGSEA. CDR3 length: 13 residues. In DNA form, the CDR3 reads TGCAGCTTTGAGACCAACAGGGGAGATACGCAGTATTTT. This gives the protein CSFETNRGDTQYF.

The chain is built from TRBV18 and TRBJ2-5; perhaps D is TRBD1 or TRBD2 (6 bases each). The CDR3 covers 15 residues. V gave up 8 bases and J gave up 4 bases, with 20 bases separating them. Germline loops: CDR1 KGHSH, CDR2 LQKENI. In nucleotides, the CDR3 is TGTGCCAGCACCCCGACGAGAGGGGGGAGAGAGACCCAGTACTTC. Translating it yields CASTPTRGGRETQYF.

CDR3 coding DNA: TGCAGCGTTGGGACTAGCGGGAACACCGGGGAGCTGTTTTTT. Translated, it gives CSVGTSGNTGELFF. This rearrangement joins TRBV29-1 to TRBJ2-2; 10 bases map to TRBD2. The J segment lost 1 base and the V segment lost 4 bases, leaving 0 bases of the junction unmatched. CDR1 SQVTM and CDR2 ANQGSEA come from the germline V gene. This CDR3 is built from 14 residues.

For this clone: A junction boundary mismatches the germline segment, possibly from a read error. The chain is built from TRBV15 and TRBJ2-5, with 7 bases matching TRBD1. CDR3 size: 14 residues. CDR1 is LNHNV and CDR2 is YYDKDF in the germline V gene (reference sequence). The CDR3 protein is CTTSRDRARETQYF. The CDR3, as DNA: TGTACCACCAGCAGAGACAGGGCGAGGGAGACCCAGTACTTC.

This chain joins TRBV9 and TRBJ1-6; D is ambiguous. The CDR3 runs 14 residues. V was clipped by 4 bases and J by 3 bases, with 8 bases between them. Germline-derived CDR1 and CDR2 are SGDLS and YYNGEE. CDR3 DNA sequence: TGTGCCAGCAGCTACAACAGCTATAATTCACCCCTCCACTTT. It is translated as CASSYNSYNSPLHF. The variable domain in full, with the rest retrieved from reference TRBV9 and TRBJ1-6, is DSGVTQTPKHLITATGQRVTLRCSPRSGDLSVYWYQQSLDQGLQFLIQYYNGEERAKGNILERFSAQQFPDLHSELNLSSLELGDSALYFCASSYNSYNSPLHFGNGTRLTVT.

The chain carries TRBV6-6 and TRBJ1-2; D is possibly TRBD1 (6 bases). V dropped 3 bases and J dropped 4 bases, with 12 bases sitting between them. This CDR3 is built from 14 residues. The germline V gene has CDR1 MNHNY and CDR2 SVGAGI (reference sequence). CDR3 DNA: TGTGCCAGCAGTTATCCCGGACAGTTCTATGGCTACACCTTC. As protein: CASSYPGQFYGYTF.

This clone was recorded a few times. This chain connects TRBV10-3 to TRBJ1-2; maybe TRBD1 (5 bases). CDR3 length: 13 residues. Germline CDR1 and CDR2: ENHRY and SYGVKD. Trimming shortened V by 2 bases and J by 7 bases, and 11 bases separated the two germline ends. This CDR3 is CAISEGAGFGYTF. As DNA, the CDR3 is TGTGCCATCAGTGAGGGGGCTGGATTTGGCTACACCTTC.

This rearrangement joins TRBV5-6 to TRBJ2-2; TRBD2 might be the D (6 bases). The CDR3 contains 14 residues. Trimming shortened V by 3 bases and J by 5 bases, and 11 bases separated the two germline ends. The V gene's germline CDR1 is SGHDT and CDR2 YYEEEE. The CDR3 loop reads CASSSVGGTGELFF. Here the CDR3 DNA reads TGTGCCAGCAGCTCCGTGGGGGGAACCGGGGAGCTGTTTTTT.

The genes are TRBV5-1 and TRBJ2-1; a possible D gene is TRBD2 (6 bases). CDR3 length equals 15 residues. Per the germline V gene, CDR1 is SGHRS and CDR2 is YFSETQ. V was cut by 4 bases and J by 0 bases, with 11 bases left in between. CDR3 DNA: TGCGCCAGCAGCCAGGACGGGGGCTCCTACAATGAGCAGTTCTTC. Encoded protein: CASSQDGGSYNEQFF.

The chain carries TRBV15 and TRBJ1-4, with 7 bases matching TRBD1. Germline V gives CDR1 LNHNV, CDR2 YYDKDF (reference sequence). V dropped 1 base and J dropped 8; count of bases not matched to a gene: 4. The CDR3 spans 14 residues. The CDR3 coding sequence is TGTGCCACCAGCAGAGGAGGGGGCGGGGAAAAACTGTTTTTT. Its protein product is CATSRGGGGEKLFF.